One sample yielded the 24 T cell receptor beta chains listed below, sequenced in a study of blood T cells in healthy people across ages. The use of a sample-barcoded 5' primer and a J-beta primer mix characterized a second PCR of about 6 to 11 cycles. TCRdb analysed the 5' RACE reads with MiXCR anew, one entry per CDR3 protein. In the table there are about 1.1 million distinct CDR3 sequences, more than 30% of which are singletons. The source material was blood. The receptors come from a man between 18 and 35 years old in good health.

V is TRBV25-1 and J is TRBJ2-1, with D unclear. Looked up from germline, CDR1 is MGHDK and CDR2 is SYGVNS. Deletions cut 4 bases from V and 8 bases from J, with 6 bases between. This CDR3 spans 11 amino acids. CDR3 amino acids: CASSVMDEQFF. In nucleotides, the CDR3 is TGTGCCAGCAGTGTGATGGATGAGCAGTTCTTC.

The chain joins TRBV20-1 to TRBJ2-5; D is undetermined. Germline V CDR1 and CDR2: DFQATT, SNEGSKA (reference sequence). The CDR3 has 11 amino acids. Trimming took off 3 bases at V and 4 bases at J, with 6 bases between the two ends. The CDR3 region is CSASLIETQYF. CDR3 nucleotides: TGCAGTGCTAGCCTTATAGAGACCCAGTACTTC.

The rearrangement uses TRBV5-1 and TRBJ1-1; possibly TRBD1 for D (5 bases). The CDR3 contains 16 residues. V was trimmed by 5 bases and J by 0 bases, leaving 17 bases between them. The germline V gene has CDR1 SGHRS and CDR2 YFSETQ. In nucleotides, the CDR3 is TGCGCCAGCAGACTCGGGGCCCCACTATTGAACACTGAAGCTTTCTTT. This codes for CASRLGAPLLNTEAFF.

The sample holds a few counts of this clonotype. The J gene is TRBJ2-1, the V gene TRBV20-1; 9 positions match TRBD2. The CDR3 runs to 15 residues. Germline V lookup: CDR1 DFQATT, CDR2 SNEGSKA (reference sequence). With 0 bases clipped from V and 6 bases from J, the junction kept 6 bases outside the gene matches. CDR3: CSARDQAGGRNEQFF. DNA of the CDR3: TGCAGTGCTAGAGATCAAGCGGGGGGACGCAATGAGCAGTTCTTC.

CDR3 DNA sequence: TGCAGTGCTAGAGCACATGGGCAGCCTCCGAACTATGGCTACACCTTC. Its protein product is CSARAHGQPPNYGYTF. This chain connects TRBV20-1 to TRBJ1-2; D remains ambiguous. The CDR3 runs to 16 residues. Germline CDR1 and CDR2: DFQATT and SNEGSKA (reference sequence). Trimming pared 1 base from V and 2 bases from J, leaving 17 bases between.

The chain uses TRBV7-2 and TRBJ1-5; D remains ambiguous. The CDR3 has 16 amino acids. Trimming left V 8 bases short and J 3 bases short, with 20 bases between. Germline V CDR1 and CDR2: SGHTA, FQGNSA. The CDR3 sequence is CASGSLGSSFNQPQHF. The CDR3 nucleotides are TGTGCCAGCGGCTCGTTGGGGTCCAGTTTCAATCAGCCCCAGCATTTT.

This clonotype has ten or more counts. The DNA of the CDR3 is TGCAGTGCCGGGCTAGGACAGGGCACAGATACGCAGTATTTT. Residues: CSAGLGQGTDTQYF. The chain links TRBV20-1 to TRBJ2-3, with 7 bases lining up with TRBD1. This CDR3 is 14 amino acids long. V gave up 6 bases and J gave up 1 base; unmatched junction bases: 7. Germline assignment: CDR1 DFQATT and CDR2 SNEGSKA (reference sequence).

This clonotype was seen only a few times. The J gene is TRBJ1-4, the V gene TRBV9; no clear D gene. The CDR3 has 15 residues. Per the germline V gene, CDR1 is SGDLS and CDR2 is YYNGEE. Trimming removed 0 bases at V and 5 bases at J, with 11 bases between. CDR3 region: CASSVGAPFNEKLFF. The CDR3, as DNA: TGTGCCAGCAGCGTAGGGGCGCCTTTCAATGAAAAACTGTTTTTT.

The gene calls are TRBV6-5 and TRBJ1-1, with 8 bases identical to TRBD1. This CDR3 has 16 residues. Germline CDR1 is MNHEY and CDR2 is SVGAGI. J lost 0 bases, V lost 5 bases, and 8 bases had no gene match. The CDR3 sequence is CASSLDRGYMNTEAFF. The CDR3 DNA reads TGTGCCAGCAGTCTCGACAGGGGATACATGAACACTGAAGCTTTCTTT.

This clonotype turned up a few times. The V and J genes are TRBV4-1 and TRBJ2-1; TRBD1 or TRBD2 may be the D gene (5 bases each). Germline CDR1 and CDR2: MGHRA and YSYEKL. V gave up 4 bases and J gave up 7 bases, with 14 bases separating them. This CDR3 is built from 14 residues. The chain's CDR3 is CASSPNWGSNEQFF. The CDR3 DNA is TGCGCCAGCAGCCCTAATTGGGGGAGTAATGAGCAGTTCTTC.

About this clonotype itself: The junction departs from germline at one end; a sequencing error may be responsible. The chain carries TRBV7-9 and TRBJ1-5, with D perhaps TRBD1 (6 bases). This CDR3 has 13 residues. Germline V gives CDR1 SEHNR, CDR2 FQNEAQ (reference sequence). The CDR3 here is CANSSDSNQPQHF. The CDR3, as DNA: TGTGCCAACAGCTCGGACAGTAATCAGCCCCAGCATTTT. The variable domain in full, completed from reference TRBV7-9 and TRBJ1-5, reads DTGVSQNPRHKITKRGQNVTFRCDPISEHNRLYWYRQTLGQGPEFLTYFQNEAQLEKSRLLSDRFSAERPKGSFSTLEIQRTEQGDSAMYLCANSSDSNQPQHFGDGTRLSIL.

Here the CDR3 DNA reads TGCAGTGCGACCGACAGGGTTTGGAGCAATCAGCCCCAGCATTTT. Protein sequence: CSATDRVWSNQPQHF. The gene calls are TRBV20-1 and TRBJ1-5; 7 positions match TRBD1. The V segment lost 6 bases and the J segment 1 base; nucleotides outside the gene matches: 9. The germline V gene has CDR1 DFQATT and CDR2 SNEGSKA (reference sequence). CDR3 length equals 15 residues.

This clonotype was detected a few times. The chain recombines TRBV6-5 with TRBJ2-5; 10 nucleotides match TRBD2. The CDR3 has 15 amino acids. Trimming took 0 bases from V and 4 from J; bases not matched to a gene: 2. Per the germline V gene, CDR1 is MNHEY and CDR2 is SVGAGI. The CDR3 here is CASSYSGLALETQYF. DNA for the CDR3: TGTGCCAGCAGTTACTCGGGACTAGCGCTAGAGACCCAGTACTTC.

This clonotype was observed a few times. V usage is TRBV4-2 and J usage is TRBJ2-2, with 13 bases matching TRBD2. V dropped 4 bases and J dropped 2; count of bases not matched to a gene: 7. Germline-derived CDR1 and CDR2 are LGHNA and YNFKEQ. This CDR3 comprises 18 residues. This chain's CDR3 is CASSPRLAGGRNTGELFF. The CDR3 nucleotides read TGTGCCAGCAGCCCGAGACTAGCGGGGGGCCGAAACACCGGGGAGCTGTTTTTT.

This chain links TRBV5-1 with TRBJ2-1; 8 nucleotides agree with TRBD1. J gave up 4 bases and V 3 bases, and 3 bases lay outside the gene matches. Germline values: CDR1 SGHRS, CDR2 YFSETQ. The CDR3 is 14 residues long. The CDR3 DNA reads as TGCGCCAGCAGCTCGACAGGGGTGTACAATGAGCAGTTCTTC. Its protein product is CASSSTGVYNEQFF.

This clonotype was detected ten times or more. An end of the junction does not agree with germline; a read error may underlie this. J is TRBJ1-1 and V is TRBV4-3, with 8 nucleotides matching TRBD1. CDR1 LGHNA and CDR2 YSLEER come from the germline V gene. The CDR3 sequence is 13 residues long. Written as DNA, the CDR3 is TGTGCCAGCAGTCCCGACAGGGGCGCTGAAGCTTTCTTT. This sequence encodes CASSPDRGAEAFF.

This clonotype was seen a handful of times. The genes are TRBV7-9 and TRBJ2-1, with TRBD2 matching 13 bases. CDR3 length: 19 residues. The junction had 12 bases not matched to a gene; V was cut back by 0 bases and J by 7 bases. CDR1 is SEHNR, CDR2 FQNEAQ, per germline (reference sequence). For the CDR3, the DNA is TGTGCCAGCAGCTTAGCGTTATCTACTAGCGGGGGGGCTAAGAATGAGCAGTTCTTC. As protein: CASSLALSTSGGAKNEQFF.

This clonotype was found a few times. The rearrangement links TRBV6-6 to TRBJ1-2, with 7 bases fitting TRBD1. CDR3 size: 15 residues. Per the germline V gene, CDR1 is MNHNY and CDR2 is SVGAGI (reference sequence). With 6 bases clipped from V and 8 bases from J, the junction kept 15 bases outside the gene matches. The CDR3 region is CASSPPGEGANGYTF. In nucleotides, the CDR3 is TGTGCCAGCAGCCCCCCTGGGGAGGGGGCAAACGGCTACACCTTC.

In its sample, this clonotype was seen a few times. CDR3 DNA sequence: TGTGCCAGCGCCGCCCTTTGGGCAGACACAGATACGCAGTATTTT. This gives the protein CASAALWADTDTQYF. V usage is TRBV28 and J usage is TRBJ2-3; D gene uncertain. This CDR3 comprises 15 residues. Germline V gives CDR1 MDHEN, CDR2 SYDVKM. Deletions cut 8 bases from V and 2 bases from J, with 17 bases between. Variable domain in full (rest from reference TRBV28 and TRBJ2-3): DVKVTQSSRYLVKRTGEKVFLECVQDMDHENMFWYRQDPGLGLRLIYFSYDVKMKEKGDIPEGYSVSREKKERFSLILESASTNQTSMYLCASAALWADTDTQYFGPGTRLTVL.

J is TRBJ2-7 and V is TRBV12-3 or TRBV12-4; a weak D match, TRBD1 (5 bases). This CDR3 spans 14 amino acids. V lost 3 bases and J 6 bases, leaving 15 bases between the germline ends. DNA of the CDR3: TGTGCCAGCAGTTTCGCTGGACACCCGAGCGAGCAGTACTTC. It codes for CASSFAGHPSEQYF.

This clonotype was observed a handful of times. The V and J genes are TRBV20-1 and TRBJ1-2; perhaps TRBD1 as D (6 bases). The CDR3 covers 14 residues. Looked up from germline, CDR1 is DFQATT and CDR2 is SNEGSKA (reference sequence). V was trimmed by 3 bases and J by 7 bases, leaving 18 bases between them. The CDR3 nucleotides are TGCAGTGCTAGTATTTGGCGGGGGCCGGGTGGCTACACCTTC. Its translation: CSASIWRGPGGYTF.

This chain links TRBV29-1 with TRBJ1-1; possibly TRBD1 for D (5 bases). The CDR3 length is 14 residues. Germline-derived CDR1 and CDR2 are SQVTM and ANQGSEA. Trimming cost V 6 bases and J 4 bases, with 18 bases left between them. DNA for the CDR3: TGCAGCGTCTTAAGAGCGGGCGGGGGCACTGAAGCTTTCTTT. The encoded protein is CSVLRAGGGTEAFF. The full variable domain, in which reference TRBV29-1 and TRBJ1-1 provide the parts outside the CDR3, is SAVISQKPSRDICQRGTSLTIQCQVDSQVTMMFWYRQQPGQSLTLIATANQGSEATYESGFVIDKFPISRPNLTFSTLTVSNMSPEDSSIYLCSVLRAGGGTEAFFGQGTRLTVV.

This clonotype came up a few times. V is TRBV12-3 or TRBV12-4 and J is TRBJ2-7; 8 bases fit TRBD1. Losses at the gene ends were 6 bases for V and 7 bases for J; bases not matched to a gene: 11. The CDR3 is made up of 14 amino acids. CDR3 sequence (DNA): TGTGCCAGCAGCAGGACAGGGTACCTTGGTGAGCAGTACTTC. Translation: CASSRTGYLGEQYF.

This clonotype turned up a few times. V gene TRBV5-4 combines with J gene TRBJ1-2; D perhaps matches TRBD1 (6 bases). The germline V and J ends were trimmed by 4 bases and 1 base, with 17 bases remaining between them. This CDR3 spans 16 amino acids. Germline CDR1 reads SGHNT; CDR2 reads YYREEE (reference sequence). As DNA, the CDR3 is TGTGCCAGCAGCGGTCGACAGGAGGATTATAACTATGGCTACACCTTC. Protein product: CASSGRQEDYNYGYTF.